Listed here are 32 T cell receptor beta chains from one sample, sequenced in a study of blood T cell repertoires in COVID-19. Sequenced by immunoSEQ multiplex PCR; TCRdb stores in-frame clones only, minus some. The sample lists 80,000 or so clones, roughly 90% occurring once. The sequenced sample was peripheral blood. The receptors derive from a man aged 45 to 65 with acute or convalescent COVID-19.

The chain combines TRBV4-1 with TRBJ2-1, with D maybe TRBD2 (6 bases). This CDR3 region has 16 residues. CDR1 and CDR2 (germline): MGHRA, YSYEKL. Trimming shortened V by 1 base and J by 5 bases, and 15 bases separated the two germline ends. The CDR3 here is CASSQGNWRGDNEQFF. In nucleotides, the CDR3 is TGCGCCAGCAGCCAAGGAAATTGGCGGGGTGACAATGAGCAGTTCTTC.

The chain employs TRBV19 and TRBJ1-4, with TRBD1 as a possible D gene (6 bases). In germline, CDR1 is LNHDA, CDR2 SQIVND (reference sequence). Between the trimmed V and J ends, which lost 2 bases and 4 bases, there was a span of 11 bases. The CDR3 is 15 residues long. The CDR3 nucleotides read TGTGCCAGTAGTATAACCCCGGACAGTAATGAAAAACTGTTTTTT. This gives the protein CASSITPDSNEKLFF. Complete variable domain (other parts from reference TRBV19 and TRBJ1-4): DGGITQSPKYLFRKEGQNVTLSCEQNLNHDAMYWYRQDPGQGLRLIYYSQIVNDFQKGDIAEGYSVSREKKESFPLTVTSAQKNPTAFYLCASSITPDSNEKLFFGSGTQLSVL.

The chain uses TRBV6-5 and TRBJ2-7, with a possible D match to TRBD1 (6 bases). The germline gives CDR1 MNHEY, CDR2 SVGAGI. The ends were cut back, 5 bases at V and 3 bases at J, with 8 bases in the middle. CDR3 length: 12 residues. CDR3 amino acids: CASSTTGYEQYF. The CDR3 DNA reads TGTGCCAGCAGTACGACAGGCTACGAGCAGTACTTC.

This chain joins TRBV12-3 or TRBV12-4 and TRBJ1-5; possibly TRBD1 for D (6 bases). With 5 bases removed from V and 4 bases from J, the gap between germline ends came to 9 bases. This CDR3 contains 13 residues. CDR3 bases: TGTGCCAGCAGTCCTCAGGGGAATCAGCCCCAGCATTTT. This gives the protein CASSPQGNQPQHF.

The table lists this clone with a count of one. The rearrangement uses TRBV2 and TRBJ1-1; TRBD1 matches 8 bases. The CDR3 sequence is 16 residues long. Germline V lookup: CDR1 SNHLY, CDR2 FYNNEI. Trimming at V came to 7 bases and at J to 3 bases, leaving 13 bases not matched to a gene. CDR3 loop: CASNPTGGRGYTEAFF. The CDR3 nucleotides are TGTGCCAGCAACCCTACAGGGGGAAGGGGGTACACTGAAGCTTTCTTT.

The chain couples TRBV28 to TRBJ2-1; D perhaps matches TRBD2 (5 bases). Looked up from germline, CDR1 is MDHEN and CDR2 is SYDVKM. Trimming removed 6 bases at V and 8 bases at J, with 17 bases between. This CDR3 is built from 14 residues. The CDR3 here is CASRETRDLDEQFF. For the CDR3, the DNA is TGTGCCAGCAGGGAGACCCGGGATCTAGATGAGCAGTTCTTC.

V usage is TRBV3-1 (or the pseudogene TRBV3-2) and J usage is TRBJ2-2; 13 nucleotides match TRBD2. The V gene end was trimmed by 6 bases and the J gene end by 4 bases; junction bases not matched to a gene: 11. CDR3 length: 18 residues. In germline, CDR1 is LGHDT, CDR2 YNNKEL (reference sequence). The CDR3 DNA is TGTGCCAGCAGGTCGACTAGCGGGAGGCCCCGGGGCACCGGGGAGCTGTTTTTT. Translated: CASRSTSGRPRGTGELFF.

The J gene is TRBJ2-7, the V gene TRBV3-1 (or the pseudogene TRBV3-2); D not resolved. Germline values: CDR1 LGHDT, CDR2 YNNKEL (reference sequence). The CDR3 sequence is 12 residues long. Trimming took 4 bases from V and 4 from J, leaving 8 bases between them. The CDR3 spells CASSPGWYEQYF. The CDR3 DNA follows: TGTGCCAGCAGCCCCGGGTGGTACGAGCAGTACTTC.

The V gene is TRBV6-2 or TRBV6-3, the J gene TRBJ2-7; D unresolved. The CDR3 extends over 12 amino acids. Trimming cost V 2 bases and J 3 bases, with 5 bases left between them. Germline CDR1 and CDR2: MNHEY and SVGEGT. This CDR3 reads CASSYRGYEQYV. The CDR3 region has the DNA TGTGCCAGCAGTTACCGAGGCTACGAGCAGTACGTC.

This chain connects TRBV24-1 to TRBJ2-2; 10 bases match TRBD2. V trimming: 4 bases; J trimming: 0 bases; junction bases outside the gene matches: 7. Germline values: CDR1 KGHDR, CDR2 SFDVKD. CDR3 length: 18 amino acids. CDR3: CATSDLTSGPPNTGELFF. The CDR3, as DNA: TGTGCCACCAGTGACCTGACTAGCGGGCCGCCGAACACCGGGGAGCTGTTTTTT.

The chain is built from TRBV12-3 or TRBV12-4 and TRBJ1-5, with no clear D. V was pared by 7 bases and J by 4 bases, with 8 bases between. The CDR3 has 12 amino acids. CDR3 in amino acids: CASNRRNQPQHF. Written as DNA, the CDR3 is TGTGCCAGCAATCGGAGGAATCAGCCCCAGCATTTT.

The CDR3 region is CASARGNTEAFF. The CDR3 bases are TGTGCCAGCGCCAGGGGGAACACTGAAGCTTTCTTT. J is TRBJ1-1 and V is TRBV6-5; D perhaps matches TRBD1 (6 bases). The CDR3 totals 12 residues. In germline, CDR1 is MNHEY, CDR2 SVGAGI. The V gene lost 8 bases and the J gene lost 1 base, with 8 bases spanning the gap.

J is TRBJ2-3 and V is TRBV19; 12 nucleotides match TRBD2. CDR3 length equals 18 residues. Germline values: CDR1 LNHDA, CDR2 SQIVND (reference sequence). Losses at the gene ends were 1 base for V and 2 bases for J; bases not matched to a gene: 7. CDR3 sequence: CASSIVRTSGASTDTQYF. CDR3 nucleotide sequence: TGTGCCAGTAGTATAGTGCGGACTAGCGGGGCCTCCACAGATACGCAGTATTTT.

This clone showed up just once. The V call is TRBV19, the J call TRBJ1-5; D perhaps matches TRBD1 (6 bases). Trimming stripped 5 bases from V and 5 bases from J, with 10 bases between. This CDR3 has 13 amino acids. The V gene's germline CDR1 is LNHDA and CDR2 SQIVND (reference sequence). The CDR3 region is CASSVQGDQPQHF. The CDR3 DNA is TGTGCCAGTAGTGTACAGGGCGATCAGCCCCAGCATTTT. The complete variable domain, with remaining parts taken from reference TRBV19 and TRBJ1-5, reads DGGITQSPKYLFRKEGQNVTLSCEQNLNHDAMYWYRQDPGQGLRLIYYSQIVNDFQKGDIAEGYSVSREKKESFPLTVTSAQKNPTAFYLCASSVQGDQPQHFGDGTRLSIL.

The chain recombines TRBV7-8 with TRBJ1-1; no clear D. Trimming took 2 bases from V and 0 from J, leaving 7 bases between them. The CDR3 length is 14 residues. CDR1 and CDR2 (germline): SGHVS, FQNEAQ. The CDR3 DNA reads as TGTGCCAGCAGCTTACCCTCGGTGAACACTGAAGCTTTCTTT. Encoded protein: CASSLPSVNTEAFF.

The rearrangement uses TRBV9 and TRBJ2-7; 9 bases line up with TRBD1. The V segment lost 0 bases and the J segment 6 bases; nucleotides outside the gene matches: 4. Germline values: CDR1 SGDLS, CDR2 YYNGEE. The CDR3 sequence is 14 residues long. In DNA, the CDR3 is TGTGCCAGCAGCGTAGTAGACAGGGGGGGCGAGCAGTACTTC. Translation: CASSVVDRGGEQYF. Using reference TRBV9 and TRBJ2-7 for the parts outside the CDR3, the full variable domain is DSGVTQTPKHLITATGQRVTLRCSPRSGDLSVYWYQQSLDQGLQFLIQYYNGEERAKGNILERFSAQQFPDLHSELNLSSLELGDSALYFCASSVVDRGGEQYFGPGTRLTVT.

This sequence joins TRBV6-2 or TRBV6-3 and TRBJ2-7; D call uncertain. With 2 bases removed from V and 3 bases from J, the gap between germline ends came to 5 bases. Germline CDR1 reads MNHEY; CDR2 reads SVGEGT. CDR3 length equals 12 residues. CDR3 DNA: TGTGCCAGCAGTTACGGCCTCTACGAGCAGTACTTC. This encodes CASSYGLYEQYF.

J is TRBJ2-4 and V is TRBV2; 8 bases match TRBD1. J was trimmed by 8 bases and V by 2 bases; bases with no gene match: 5. The CDR3 extends over 14 amino acids. Germline-derived CDR1 and CDR2 are SNHLY and FYNNEI. The CDR3 DNA reads as TGTGCCAGCAGTGAACAGGGGACAGGATACATTCAGTACTTC. Translating gives CASSEQGTGYIQYF.

This clone showed up many times. The V gene is TRBV19, the J gene TRBJ1-1; D is undetermined. V was cut by 2 bases and J by 3 bases, with 10 bases left in between. CDR3 size: 14 residues. The V gene's germline CDR1 is LNHDA and CDR2 SQIVND (reference sequence). The CDR3 here is CASSIIARDTEAFF. The CDR3 coding sequence is TGTGCCAGTAGTATAATCGCGAGAGACACTGAAGCTTTCTTT.

The chain joins TRBV19 to TRBJ2-1; 14 nucleotides match TRBD2. J gave up 7 bases and V 5 bases, and 7 bases lay outside the gene matches. Germline CDR1 and CDR2: LNHDA and SQIVND (reference sequence). This CDR3 region has 16 residues. CDR3 amino acids: CASSLAGTSGGNEQFF. CDR3 coding DNA: TGTGCCAGTAGTCTCGCCGGGACTAGCGGGGGTAATGAGCAGTTCTTC. Full variable domain (outside the CDR3, taken from reference TRBV19 and TRBJ2-1): DGGITQSPKYLFRKEGQNVTLSCEQNLNHDAMYWYRQDPGQGLRLIYYSQIVNDFQKGDIAEGYSVSREKKESFPLTVTSAQKNPTAFYLCASSLAGTSGGNEQFFGPGTRLTVL.

The chain uses TRBV18 and TRBJ1-1; 11 bases fit TRBD1. Germline lookup yields CDR1 KGHSH and CDR2 LQKENI. CDR3 length equals 15 residues. V gave up 1 base and J gave up 5 bases; unmatched junction bases: 3. In nucleotides, the CDR3 is TGTGCCAGCTCACCACAGGGACAGGGGGGGACTGAAGCTTTCTTT. The encoded protein is CASSPQGQGGTEAFF.

The chain joins TRBV5-1 to TRBJ1-1; TRBD1 agrees at 12 bases. Unmatched junction bases numbered 9, after V lost 2 bases and J lost 7 bases. The CDR3 runs to 16 residues. Germline CDR1 SGHRS, CDR2 YFSETQ. CDR3 nucleotide sequence: TGCGCCAGCAGCTTTAACACCGGGACAGGGGGCGGTGAAGCTTTCTTT. Residues: CASSFNTGTGGGEAFF. Full variable domain (remainder filled in from reference TRBV5-1 and TRBJ1-1): KAGVTQTPRYLIKTRGQQVTLSCSPISGHRSVSWYQQTPGQGLQFLFEYFSETQRNKGNFPGRFSGRQFSNSRSEMNVSTLELGDSALYLCASSFNTGTGGGEAFFGQGTRLTVV.

This chain connects TRBV27 to TRBJ2-6; 7 nucleotides match TRBD1. Trimming took 3 bases from V and 0 from J; bases not matched to a gene: 8. Germline assignment: CDR1 MNHEY and CDR2 SMNVEV (reference sequence). The CDR3 is made up of 18 amino acids. In DNA form, the CDR3 reads TGTGCCAGCAGTTTGACCTGGGACAGACTCTCTGGGGCCAACGTCCTGACTTTC. It translates to CASSLTWDRLSGANVLTF.

The rearrangement uses TRBV2 and TRBJ1-2; 9 positions agree with TRBD1. Losses at the gene ends were 7 bases for V and 6 bases for J; bases not matched to a gene: 12. Germline lookup yields CDR1 SNHLY and CDR2 FYNNEI. The CDR3 has 15 residues. CDR3 DNA: TGTGCCAGCACCCTCGGACAGGGGCGAACAGATGGCTACACCTTC. This codes for CASTLGQGRTDGYTF.

The J gene is TRBJ2-2, the V gene TRBV9; possibly TRBD1 for D (6 bases). This CDR3 has 16 residues. Trimming removed 1 base from V and 7 bases from J, with 17 bases in between. The V gene's germline CDR1 is SGDLS and CDR2 YYNGEE. CDR3 residues: CASSVSVGTINGELFF. The CDR3 nucleotides read TGTGCCAGCAGCGTAAGTGTCGGGACAATTAACGGGGAGCTGTTTTTT.

In its sample, this clone was seen a few times. The gene calls are TRBV10-2 and TRBJ2-7, with 13 nucleotides matching TRBD2. J was trimmed by 5 bases and V by 3 bases; bases with no gene match: 10. Germline lookup yields CDR1 WSHSY and CDR2 SAAADI. The CDR3 totals 17 residues. CDR3 DNA sequence: TGCGCCAGCAGTGATTTGGGGGGGACTAGCGGGAAGGACGAGCAGTACTTC. Translating it yields CASSDLGGTSGKDEQYF.

The J gene is TRBJ2-3, the V gene TRBV2; 10 bases map to TRBD1. V lost 4 bases to trimming and J lost 3 bases; unmatched junction nucleotides: 4. The CDR3 is 15 amino acids. Germline CDR1 reads SNHLY; CDR2 reads FYNNEI. CDR3 in amino acids: CASSADRGLTDTQYF. DNA of the CDR3: TGTGCCAGCAGTGCTGACAGGGGGCTGACAGATACGCAGTATTTT.

The rearrangement uses TRBV2 and TRBJ2-7; a possible D gene is TRBD2 (6 bases). This CDR3 contains 14 residues. Germline values: CDR1 SNHLY, CDR2 FYNNEI. Trimming removed 2 bases from V and 0 bases from J, with 8 bases in between. CDR3 sequence reads: CASSERRGSYEQYF. The CDR3 DNA reads TGTGCCAGCAGTGAAAGGCGGGGCTCCTACGAGCAGTACTTC.

The J gene is TRBJ1-5, the V gene TRBV28; 7 positions match TRBD1. From germline, CDR1 is MDHEN and CDR2 SYDVKM. The CDR3 is made up of 17 amino acids. After removal of 4 bases from V and 2 bases from J, the junction contained 11 bases not matched to a gene. The CDR3 spells CASSSQDRAGGNQPQHF. The CDR3 coding sequence is TGTGCCAGCAGTTCCCAAGACAGGGCCGGAGGCAATCAGCCCCAGCATTTT.

This clone occurred a few times. The V call is TRBV2, the J call TRBJ2-1, with TRBD2 matching 7 bases. With 1 base clipped from V and 6 bases from J, the junction kept 9 bases outside the gene matches. This CDR3 has 16 amino acids. CDR1 and CDR2 (germline): SNHLY, FYNNEI. The CDR3 loop reads CASSEGVSGALNEQFF. CDR3 in DNA: TGTGCCAGCAGTGAAGGAGTCAGCGGGGCGCTCAATGAGCAGTTCTTC.

Written as DNA, the CDR3 is TGTGCCAGCAGCGTAGCAGAAGGGAGTTACATTCAGTACTTC. Amino acids: CASSVAEGSYIQYF. The chain recombines TRBV9 with TRBJ2-4; TRBD2 might be the D (5 bases). The CDR3 has 14 amino acids. Germline V gene sequence: CDR1 SGDLS, CDR2 YYNGEE. Between the trimmed V and J ends, which lost 0 bases and 8 bases, there was a span of 12 bases.

This rearrangement joins TRBV5-4 to TRBJ2-2; D might be TRBD2 (6 bases). The CDR3 covers 15 residues. Trimming removed 1 base at V and 6 bases at J, with 13 bases between. Germline V gene sequence: CDR1 SGHNT, CDR2 YYREEE (reference sequence). The CDR3 sequence: CASSLWREIAGELFF. The CDR3 nucleotides read TGTGCCAGCAGCTTGTGGAGGGAGATTGCCGGGGAGCTGTTTTTT.